These T cell receptor beta chains were read from a single sample in a study of blood T cell repertoires in COVID-19. This table comes from immunoSEQ multiplex PCR, and its TCRdb copy is limited to in-frame clones, with some not included. In the table there are approximately 130,000 clones, roughly four fifths of which are singletons. Sequenced sample: peripheral blood. The receptors shown here come from a human donor in a cohort sampled during active COVID-19. The CDR3 runs from the conserved cysteine through the conserved F or W. Each record gives: J gene, V gene, CDR3 protein.

TRBJ2-7,TRBV2,CASSVLDRPQYF
TRBJ2-5,TRBV28,CASNLPRARQETQYF
TRBJ2-7,TRBV7-9,CASSLELSSYEQYF
TRBJ1-5,TRBV19,CASSPGARQGGNQPQHF
TRBJ2-7,TRBV7-9,CASSPPRTAGLEQYF
TRBJ2-7,TRBV5-6,CASSLEGRGLSYEQYF
TRBJ2-3,TRBV11-2,CASSISLPDTQYF
TRBJ2-1,TRBV5-1,CASSLGLAPSHEQFF
TRBJ1-5,TRBV2,CASRGTLSNQPQHF
TRBJ1-2,TRBV7-9,CASSLVDQGREAGYTF
TRBJ1-6,TRBV2,CASIPEGTGDSPLHF
TRBJ1-1,TRBV24-1,CATLPGQRAFF
TRBJ2-7,TRBV7-8,CASSAGLHLSYEQYF
TRBJ2-1,TRBV9,CASSENTYNEQFF
TRBJ2-5,TRBV6-1,CASSDLTQYF
TRBJ2-2,TRBV2,CASSLAWNTGELFF
TRBJ1-2,TRBV5-4,CASSFDRNLDGYTF
TRBJ2-1,TRBV15,CATSRDGTTNEQFF
TRBJ1-6,TRBV2,CASRGGRAYNSPLHF
TRBJ1-2,TRBV4-2,CASSHDRDRGYGYTF
TRBJ2-7,TRBV7-9,CASSSPLAGGYEQYF
TRBJ1-4,TRBV27,CASSSFGQGEEKLFF
TRBJ2-2,TRBV9,CASNQDGQGNTGELFF
TRBJ1-2,TRBV29-1,CSDRQATRGYTF
TRBJ2-1,TRBV7-8,CASSPARGVLYNEQFF
TRBJ2-1,TRBV2,CASRAAGAGYNEQFF
TRBJ2-6,TRBV2,CASSEGQYANVLTF
TRBJ2-1,TRBV9,CASSVLLSGGAGEQFF
TRBJ1-2,TRBV5-5,CASSWDRGKGYTF
TRBJ2-3,TRBV6-6,CASRLSGGAADTQYF
TRBJ2-1,TRBV18,CASSPQASLRGEQFF
TRBJ2-3,TRBV5-1,CASRTEGAADTQYF
TRBJ2-7,TRBV6-6,CASSTGTPGHYEQYF
TRBJ1-1,TRBV5-4,CASSLTGDRGLTEAFF
TRBJ2-3,TRBV5-1,CASSLAERVLADTQYF
TRBJ1-4,TRBV19,CASSDRQGNEKLFF
TRBJ1-2,TRBV6-5,CASSPPGTAYGYTF
TRBJ2-7,TRBV10-3,CASGGLTLDEQYF
TRBJ1-4,TRBV11-2,CASSRRDTRGEKLFF
TRBJ2-2,TRBV19,CASSLLSGGWNTGELFF
TRBJ2-7,TRBV6-5,CASSYGTSGSYEQYF
TRBJ1-5,TRBV7-8,CASSSSGGGSNQPQHF
TRBJ2-1,TRBV9,CASSVGGQGNEQFF
TRBJ2-5,TRBV19,CASSFTGQGSRQETQYF
TRBJ2-7,TRBV28,CASSFGTGSSYEQYF
TRBJ1-5,TRBV28,CASNRGVSNQPQHF
TRBJ2-2,TRBV30,CALPTGGAAGELFF
TRBJ2-6,TRBV27,CASSLRQFSGANVLTF
TRBJ2-2,TRBV6-6,CASSPPGQANTGELFF
TRBJ1-1,TRBV14,CASSPLGGNTEAFF
TRBJ1-3,TRBV4-1,CASSQPTGGSNTIYF
TRBJ2-2,TRBV7-9,CASSHPDRAGELFF
TRBJ2-5,TRBV7-9,CASSAQDRKETQYF
TRBJ2-7,TRBV2,CASGKTVYEQYF
TRBJ1-5,TRBV2,CASTKKGTGNNQPQHF
TRBJ1-2,TRBV5-4,CASSLFDEGEGYTF
TRBJ1-1,TRBV5-1,CASSSTANTEAFF
TRBJ2-7,TRBV5-6,CASSDPTGSYEQYF
TRBJ1-5,TRBV29-1,CSVVTGTGDSNQPQHF
TRBJ1-5,TRBV19,CASNLGQGYNQPQHF